This T cell receptor (beta chain) derives from a study of shared clonotypes between healthy human individuals. For the study at large: In total, the donors were a couple of women and three men aged 18 to 49.

A deep-level run was used for the assay. Sequencing was performed with immunoSEQ multiplex PCR; in TCRdb, only in-frame clones are kept and a portion is missing. This table holds about 700,000 clones, roughly 70% found once. Overall study findings and caveats: Naive subsets typically showed greater estimated richness than memory subsets. Clonotype sharing among donors was expected to depend on sequencing depth.

Per germline, CDR1 SGHAT and CDR2 FQNNGV. Trimming removed 4 bases at V and 0 bases at J, with 15 bases between. This CDR3 is built from 16 residues. Details on this clone: Its antigen is not known.

This sequence originates from a woman aged 25 to 45 in good health. What was sequenced was memory CD4+ T cells sorted from blood. Subset reported: CD45RA-negative fraction. J is TRBJ1-1 and V is TRBV11-2; D gene uncertain. In DNA form, the CDR3 reads TGTGCCAGCAGCTCGAGTGGGAGGGTAATGAACACTGAAGCTTTCTTT. Residues: CASSSSGRVMNTEAFF.